The 15 T cell receptor beta chains presented below share a single source sample, sequenced in a study of T cell clusters in autoimmune cytopenias. TRB was amplified from roughly 270 ng of peripheral blood genomic DNA per sample. Multiplex touch-down PCR amplified TRB using TRB-A and TRB-B pools in one tube. From the multiplex PCR reads, TCRdb lists one entry per CDR3 protein and no DNA. This sample contains about 1,400 distinct CDR3 sequences. Specimen: peripheral blood. All receptors derive from a human donor with an autoimmune cytopenia or autoimmune hepatitis (not recorded which).

This clonotype registers medium-sized by frequency. The chain carries TRBV19 and TRBJ1-5; absent DNA, TCRdb's TRBD1 call cannot be checked. This CDR3 contains 15 residues. Germline CDR1 is LNHDA and CDR2 is SQIVND (reference sequence). The CDR3 reads CASSPHRNSNQPQHF.

This clonotype is medium-sized by frequency. The rearrangement uses TRBV24-1 and TRBJ2-2; TCRdb's D call, TRBD2, is unchecked because there is no DNA. The CDR3 loop spans 15 amino acids. Germline lookup yields CDR1 KGHDR and CDR2 SFDVKD. The chain's CDR3 is CATSDFRQGGGELFF.

This clonotype registers medium-sized by frequency. The chain joins TRBV6-1 to TRBJ1-2; without DNA, the TCRdb call of TRBD1 cannot be checked. This CDR3 is 14 amino acids long. Germline V gives CDR1 MNHNS, CDR2 SASEGT. CDR3 region: CASSEAQATYGYTF.

Frequency places this clonotype as medium-sized. The chain is built from TRBV7-9 and TRBJ1-6; no DNA is available, so the TRBD1 call from TCRdb remains unchecked. The CDR3 consists of 17 residues. CDR1 SEHNR and CDR2 FQNEAQ come from the germline V gene (reference sequence). The CDR3 is CASSSLKQGSINSPLHF.

This CDR3 reads CASSLEGREAFF. This sequence joins TRBV5-1 and TRBJ1-1. The CDR3 contains 12 residues. Per the germline V gene, CDR1 is SGHRS and CDR2 is YFSETQ.

The gene calls are TRBV18 and TRBJ1-3. Germline lookup yields CDR1 KGHSH and CDR2 LQKENI. The CDR3 length is 13 residues. The CDR3 protein is CASSPLRENTIYF.

Considering frequency, this clonotype is medium-sized. V usage is TRBV5-1 and J usage is TRBJ2-5. Germline V gives CDR1 SGHRS, CDR2 YFSETQ. The CDR3 extends over 14 amino acids. CDR3 amino acids: CASSFSSLVETQYF.

This clonotype shows up as medium-sized by frequency. The rearrangement joins TRBV6-5 to TRBJ2-7; TCRdb outputs TRBD1, but without DNA this stays unchecked. The germline CDR1 and CDR2 sequences are MNHEY and SVGAGI. The CDR3 is made up of 14 amino acids. The CDR3 sequence: CASSYGGFSYEQYF.

V usage is TRBV19 and J usage is TRBJ1-4; the TRBD1 assignment by TCRdb is unverifiable without DNA. CDR1 and CDR2 from the germline V gene are LNHDA and SQIVND (reference sequence). The CDR3 spans 15 residues. This CDR3 reads CASSIEGGTNEKLFF.

In terms of frequency, this clonotype is medium-sized. The chain couples TRBV5-6 to TRBJ2-3; TCRdb calls TRBD2, which cannot be checked without DNA. The CDR3 sequence is 15 residues long. The germline V gene has CDR1 SGHDT and CDR2 YYEEEE. CDR3 loop: CASSSLAGGTDTQYF.

By frequency, this clonotype registers medium-sized. The chain is built from TRBV12-3 or TRBV12-4 and TRBJ2-7; there is no DNA to check the TCRdb D call of TRBD1. The CDR3 has 16 amino acids. CDR3 in amino acids: CASSSLGTGARNEQYF.

By frequency, this clonotype registers medium-sized. The chain combines TRBV19 with TRBJ2-2; as DNA is missing, the TRBD1 call by TCRdb cannot be tested. Per the germline V gene, CDR1 is LNHDA and CDR2 is SQIVND (reference sequence). CDR3 length: 15 amino acids. This CDR3 reads CASSLGTLNTGELFF.

By frequency, this clonotype registers medium-sized. This chain joins TRBV10-3 and TRBJ1-2; TCRdb outputs TRBD1, but without DNA this stays unchecked. The CDR3 loop spans 14 amino acids. CDR1 is ENHRY and CDR2 is SYGVKD in the germline V gene. CDR3 amino acids: CAISGQGKVLGYTF.

This clonotype ranks as medium-sized (0.01 to 0.1%) in terms of frequency. The J gene is TRBJ2-1, the V gene TRBV27; there is no DNA to check the TCRdb D call of TRBD2. This CDR3 is built from 13 residues. Germline CDR1 is MNHEY and CDR2 is SMNVEV (reference sequence). The CDR3 spells CASRDSAVNEQFF.

This clonotype is classed as medium-sized (0.01 to 0.1%) by frequency. This sequence joins TRBV7-3 and TRBJ2-1; TCRdb indicates TRBD1, and absent DNA this call remains unverified. The CDR3 runs to 15 residues. Germline loops: CDR1 SGHTA, CDR2 FQGTGA. CDR3 region: CASSFGQGQYNEQFF.